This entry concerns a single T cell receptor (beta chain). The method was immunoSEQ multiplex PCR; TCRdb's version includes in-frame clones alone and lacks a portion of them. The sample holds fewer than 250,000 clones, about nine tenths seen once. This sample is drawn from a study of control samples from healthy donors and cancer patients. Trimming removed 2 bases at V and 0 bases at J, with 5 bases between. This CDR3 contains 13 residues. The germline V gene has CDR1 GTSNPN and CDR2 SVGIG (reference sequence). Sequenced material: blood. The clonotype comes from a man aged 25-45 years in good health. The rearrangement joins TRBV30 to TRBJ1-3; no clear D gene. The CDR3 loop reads CAWSTLSGNTIYF. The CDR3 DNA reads TGTGCCTGGAGTACCCTCTCTGGAAACACCATATATTTT.